Shown below are 10 T cell receptor beta chains from a single sample sequenced in a study of spatial heterogeneity in lung cancer. As for time point: sample taken at primary tumor resection. Unsorted whole RNA samples from tumor, nontumor lung or frozen PBMC were sequenced. One entry per CDR3 protein, called by TCRdb with MiXCR from the 5' RACE reads. Among roughly 12,000 distinct CDR3 sequences listed, over 15% were seen once. The sample in question was PBMCs, obtained at surgery. The receptors shown here come from a male donor with early-stage non-small cell lung cancer.

The chain joins TRBV18 to TRBJ2-7, with D maybe TRBD2 (6 bases). This CDR3 region has 15 residues. Germline CDR1 and CDR2: KGHSH and LQKENI. V shed 6 bases and J shed 4 bases, with 19 bases lying between them. The DNA for the CDR3 is TGTGCCAGCTCTCTAGGGGTACTAGCCGATTACGAGCAGTACTTC. This sequence encodes CASSLGVLADYEQYF.

The chain uses TRBV5-1 and TRBJ2-7; TRBD1 matches at 7 bases. V gave up 4 bases and J gave up 0 bases; unmatched junction bases: 4. CDR3 size: 14 residues. The germline CDR1 and CDR2 sequences are SGHRS and YFSETQ. This chain's CDR3 is CASSIGTDSYEQYF. Here the CDR3 DNA reads TGCGCCAGCAGCATTGGGACAGACTCCTACGAGCAGTACTTC. The full variable domain, completed using reference TRBV5-1 and TRBJ2-7, is KAGVTQTPRYLIKTRGQQVTLSCSPISGHRSVSWYQQTPGQGLQFLFEYFSETQRNKGNFPGRFSGRQFSNSRSEMNVSTLELGDSALYLCASSIGTDSYEQYFGPGTRLTVT.

This clonotype was observed a handful of times. The CDR3 reads CSVRRSGASPLHF. DNA for the CDR3: TGCAGTGTCAGGCGGTCCGGGGCGTCACCCCTCCACTTT. V and J are TRBV20-1 and TRBJ1-6, with D possibly TRBD1 on 5 matching bases. CDR3 length equals 13 residues. V dropped 7 bases and J dropped 10 bases, with 17 bases sitting between them. Germline V lookup: CDR1 DFQATT, CDR2 SNEGSKA (reference sequence).

This clonotype has more than one count but fewer than ten. The chain carries TRBV29-1 and TRBJ1-1, with D possibly being TRBD1 (5 bases). The V end was cut by 7 bases, the J end by 1 base, with 10 bases between. The germline V gene encodes CDR1 SQVTM and CDR2 ANQGSEA. The CDR3 contains 12 residues. CDR3 residues: CSADISNTEAFF. For the CDR3, the DNA is TGCAGCGCGGACATCTCGAACACTGAAGCTTTCTTT.

As for this clonotype: Being one base from a much bigger clone, this may be a read error. The rearrangement uses TRBV12-5 and TRBJ2-1, with 9 bases fitting TRBD2. Per germline, CDR1 LGHNT and CDR2 FRNRAP. The CDR3 consists of 15 residues. The CDR3 reads CASGLGSGSLNVQFF. The CDR3 DNA is TGTGCTAGTGGTTTGGGTAGCGGGAGTTTAAATGTGCAGTTCTTC.

This clonotype has just a few counts. The DNA of the CDR3 is TGCAGTGCTGGGCCGGGATTCGGGGAGCGTGGCAATCAGCCCCAGCATTTT. Its protein product is CSAGPGFGERGNQPQHF. V gene TRBV20-1 combines with J gene TRBJ1-5; D is uncertain. Germline-derived CDR1 and CDR2 are DFQATT and SNEGSKA (reference sequence). Deletions cut 5 bases from V and 2 bases from J, with 22 bases between. The CDR3 consists of 17 residues.

This clonotype was detected ten times or more. The chain is built from TRBV6-1 and TRBJ1-5; possible D gene TRBD1, 5 bases. In germline, CDR1 is MNHNS, CDR2 SASEGT. Trimming removed 4 bases at V and 4 bases at J, with 8 bases between. The CDR3 is 13 amino acids. DNA for the CDR3: TGTGCCAGCAGTGCGACAGAAAATCAGCCCCAGCATTTT. This codes for CASSATENQPQHF.

This clonotype was seen at least ten times. The rearrangement links TRBV15 to TRBJ2-4; 9 nucleotides align to TRBD1. Germline loops: CDR1 LNHNV, CDR2 YYDKDF (reference sequence). The trim removed 0 bases at V and 7 bases at J, leaving 1 base unmatched. The CDR3 consists of 14 residues. The CDR3 region is CATSRDGQGNIQYF. DNA for the CDR3: TGTGCCACCAGCAGAGATGGACAGGGGAACATTCAGTACTTC.

In its sample, this clonotype was seen a few times. The rearrangement uses TRBV11-1 and TRBJ1-1, with D possibly TRBD1 on 5 matching bases. The CDR3 is made up of 15 amino acids. V lost 1 base, J lost 1 base, and 10 bases lay in between. CDR1 SGHAT and CDR2 FQDESV come from the germline V gene (reference sequence). For the CDR3, the DNA is TGTGCCAGCAGCTTAGGGGGACGGAGGAACACTGAAGCTTTCTTT. It translates to CASSLGGRRNTEAFF.

For this clonotype: A much more abundant neighbour one base away suggests this may be a read error. The V call is TRBV7-2, the J call TRBJ2-1; weak D call: TRBD2 (5 bases). The ends were cut back, 4 bases at V and 4 bases at J, with 11 bases in the middle. This CDR3 region has 14 residues. Germline V CDR1 and CDR2: SGHTA, FQGNSA. The CDR3 region has the DNA TGTACCAGCAGCTACCGAGCGGATTACAATGAGCAGTTCTTC. Translating it yields CTSSYRADYNEQFF.